The clone carrying this T cell receptor beta chain was recorded once. This sample is drawn from a study of stem cell transplantation in POMP-related autoinflammatory disease. Sequencing used immunoSEQ multiplex PCR; TCRdb keeps in-frame clones, though not all of them. In the table there are some 69,000 clones, roughly 93% of which are singletons. This TCR came from a human patient with POMP-related autoinflammation and immune dysregulation (PRAID). A subset of T cells may come from the graft donor. Specimen: CD4+ T cells from PBMCs, collected after stem cell transplantation.

The CDR3 coding sequence is TGCGCCAGCAGCCTCCGGGACAGGGGTAATCAGCCCCAGCATTTT. Translated: CASSLRDRGNQPQHF. This rearrangement joins TRBV4-1 to TRBJ1-5; 10 bases fit TRBD1. Germline V gives CDR1 MGHRA, CDR2 YSYEKL. The CDR3 runs 15 residues. V was clipped by 4 bases and J by 4 bases; unmatched bases: 4.